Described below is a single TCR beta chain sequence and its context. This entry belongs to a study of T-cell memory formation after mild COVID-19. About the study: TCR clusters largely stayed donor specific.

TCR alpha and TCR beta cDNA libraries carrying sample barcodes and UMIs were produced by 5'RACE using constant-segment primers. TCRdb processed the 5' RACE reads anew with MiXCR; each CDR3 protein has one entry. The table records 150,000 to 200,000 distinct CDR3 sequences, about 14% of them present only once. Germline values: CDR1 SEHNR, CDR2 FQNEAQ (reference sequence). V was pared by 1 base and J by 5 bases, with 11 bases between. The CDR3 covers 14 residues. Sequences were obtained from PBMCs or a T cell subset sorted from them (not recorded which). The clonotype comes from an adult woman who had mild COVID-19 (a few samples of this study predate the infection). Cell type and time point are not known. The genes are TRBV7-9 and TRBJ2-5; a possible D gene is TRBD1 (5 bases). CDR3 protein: CASSLVGAFETQYF. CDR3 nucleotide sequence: TGTGCCAGCAGCTTAGTTGGGGCGTTCGAGACCCAGTACTTC.